The 14 T cell receptor beta chains below come from one sample, sequenced in a study of CD8 T cells in ankylosing spondylitis. Via MiXCR, TCRdb re-called the 5' RACE reads, giving one row per CDR3 protein. The sample gives roughly 230,000 distinct CDR3 sequences, 7% to 10% of which show up once; more than 4% is in the top ten. The specimen was blood, either unsorted or a sorted T cell fraction (not recorded which). The receptor set was obtained from a female donor with ankylosing spondylitis or in good health (not recorded which).

In its sample, this clonotype was seen a few times. The chain has TRBV7-2 and TRBJ2-7, with a possible D match to TRBD2 (5 bases). CDR1 SGHTA and CDR2 FQGNSA come from the germline V gene. The CDR3 sequence is 15 residues long. Trimming stripped 3 bases from V and 5 bases from J, with 17 bases between. For the CDR3, the DNA is TGTGCCAGCAGCTTGACGGACCGAGGGTCCGACGAGCAGTACTTC. Translated, it gives CASSLTDRGSDEQYF.

This clonotype was found many times. The V call is TRBV29-1, the J call TRBJ2-7, with 8 bases fitting TRBD1. CDR3 length equals 12 residues. Germline V gives CDR1 SQVTM, CDR2 ANQGSEA. The ends lost 7 bases at V and 3 bases at J; junction bases unmatched: 5. The CDR3: CSAQTGGYEQYF. CDR3 nucleotide sequence: TGCAGCGCCCAAACAGGGGGCTACGAGCAGTACTTC.

This clonotype was observed many times. V usage is TRBV9 and J usage is TRBJ2-7, with TRBD1 matching over 10 bases. CDR1 and CDR2 from the germline V gene are SGDLS and YYNGEE. Trimming cost V 2 bases and J 6 bases; bases outside gene matches: 2. This CDR3 contains 13 residues. DNA of the CDR3: TGTGCCAGCAGCGTGCGGACAGGGGGCGAGCAGTACTTC. Encoded protein: CASSVRTGGEQYF.

This clonotype was counted ten times or more. The chain uses TRBV6-1 and TRBJ2-7, with D perhaps assigned TRBD1 or TRBD2 (6 bases each). The CDR3 sequence is 14 residues long. Germline CDR1 reads MNHNS; CDR2 reads SASEGT. V gave up 5 bases and J gave up 2 bases, with 13 bases separating them. The CDR3 protein is CASSPGGLPYEQYF. The CDR3 coding sequence is TGTGCCAGCAGTCCCGGGGGCCTCCCCTACGAGCAGTACTTC.

This clonotype was seen repeatedly, ten times or more. The genes are TRBV6-2 or TRBV6-3 and TRBJ2-1; D is possibly TRBD2 (6 bases). CDR3 size: 15 residues. Germline-derived CDR1 and CDR2 are MNHEY and SVGEGT. The ends were cut back, 0 bases at V and 5 bases at J, with 11 bases in the middle. The CDR3 loop is CASSYSGRGNNEQFF. Written as DNA, the CDR3 is TGTGCCAGCAGTTACTCCGGACGGGGGAACAATGAGCAGTTCTTC.

This chain uses TRBV10-3 with TRBJ2-1, with TRBD2 matching 15 bases. The CDR3 extends over 15 amino acids. The germline V gene encodes CDR1 ENHRY and CDR2 SYGVKD. Germline trimming cut 4 bases from V and 7 bases from J; bases unmatched to any gene: 2. The CDR3 here is CAISGGTSGRNEQFF. The CDR3 nucleotides read TGTGCCATCAGTGGCGGGACTAGCGGGAGGAATGAGCAGTTCTTC.

This clonotype was counted many times. This chain links TRBV6-4 with TRBJ2-5, with 8 bases lining up with TRBD1. Trimming at V came to 4 bases and at J to 5 bases, leaving 3 bases not matched to a gene. This CDR3 has 13 amino acids. The germline V gene encodes CDR1 MRHNA and CDR2 SNTAGT. The CDR3 DNA reads TGTGCCAGCAGTGCCAACAGGGGGGAGACCCAGTACTTC. This translates into CASSANRGETQYF.

This clonotype appeared many times. The chain employs TRBV29-1 and TRBJ1-1; no definite D call. V lost 3 bases to trimming and J lost 9 bases, with 17 bases between them. CDR3 length equals 13 residues. The germline V gene encodes CDR1 SQVTM and CDR2 ANQGSEA. This CDR3 is CSVDPATLSQAFF. CDR3 sequence (DNA): TGCAGCGTTGACCCGGCAACACTCAGTCAAGCTTTCTTT.

In its sample, this clonotype was seen many times. The chain recombines TRBV12-3 or TRBV12-4 with TRBJ1-1; no clear D gene. V was cut by 1 base and J by 3 bases, with 12 bases left in between. The CDR3 loop spans 15 amino acids. CDR3 sequence: CASSLVGQWDTEAFF. CDR3 DNA: TGTGCCAGCAGTTTAGTCGGGCAATGGGACACTGAAGCTTTCTTT.

To note about this clonotype: A read error is possible here, since a much larger clone lies one base away. The chain uses TRBV5-1 and TRBJ2-4, with TRBD1 matching over 7 bases. The CDR3 totals 15 residues. The germline gives CDR1 SGHRS, CDR2 YFSETQ. This chain's CDR3 is CTSSATGSAKNIQYF. CDR3 DNA: TGCACCAGCAGCGCGACAGGGAGTGCCAAAAACATTCAGTACTTC.

This clonotype has ten or more counts. The V and J genes are TRBV5-1 and TRBJ1-5; D not resolved. This CDR3 contains 14 residues. CDR1 and CDR2 from the germline V gene are SGHRS and YFSETQ. With 4 bases removed from V and 5 bases from J, the gap between germline ends came to 13 bases. CDR3 amino acids: CASSDGRVDQPQHF. The DNA of the CDR3 is TGCGCCAGCAGCGATGGCCGGGTGGATCAGCCCCAGCATTTT. The whole variable domain, filled in from reference TRBV5-1 and TRBJ1-5, reads KAGVTQTPRYLIKTRGQQVTLSCSPISGHRSVSWYQQTPGQGLQFLFEYFSETQRNKGNFPGRFSGRQFSNSRSEMNVSTLELGDSALYLCASSDGRVDQPQHFGDGTRLSIL.

This clonotype was recorded many times. The rearrangement links TRBV7-9 to TRBJ2-5; TRBD1 might be the D (5 bases). Germline CDR1 SEHNR, CDR2 FQNEAQ (reference sequence). V was trimmed by 5 bases and J by 4 bases, leaving 14 bases between them. CDR3 length equals 14 residues. The CDR3 reads CASSLGAGRETQYF. CDR3 DNA: TGTGCCAGCAGCCTGGGCGCAGGGCGAGAGACCCAGTACTTC.

This clonotype has a count of ten or more. The genes are TRBV20-1 and TRBJ2-1; D unclear. V was pared by 4 bases and J by 9 bases, with 10 bases between. Germline V gene data show CDR1 as DFQATT and CDR2 as SNEGSKA (reference sequence). This CDR3 is 11 amino acids long. The CDR3 nucleotides read TGCAGTGCTAACAAATTGGCTGAGCAGTTCTTC. It codes for CSANKLAEQFF.

The sample holds many counts of this clonotype. The chain has TRBV20-1 and TRBJ1-5; D is possibly TRBD1 (6 bases). CDR1 DFQATT and CDR2 SNEGSKA come from the germline V gene (reference sequence). V lost 0 bases and J 7 bases, leaving 13 bases between the germline ends. CDR3 length: 14 amino acids. CDR3 sequence reads: CSARDQAGAQPQHF. Written as DNA, the CDR3 is TGCAGTGCTAGAGATCAGGCAGGGGCGCAGCCCCAGCATTTT.